The text below deals with one T cell receptor beta chain. The data were obtained in a study of blood T cell repertoires in COVID-19. The wider study: COVID-19 samples, acute and convalescent, were from the United States, Italy and Spain. The analysed material was cDNA or gDNA that came from T cells, B-cell-depleted T cells, or PBMCs.

As originally analysed: Amplification of reference gene primers provided the estimated nucleated cell counts. Produced via immunoSEQ multiplex PCR; TCRdb's table is partial and in-frame only. V and J calls and clone size come straight from that table; D and trimming were deduced from the DNA. The sample lists fewer than 350,000 clones, roughly 90% occurring once. This sequence originates from a woman younger than 45 with COVID-19, enrolled during active disease. Sample: peripheral blood.

The CDR3 sequence is CASSSDSSYEQYF. The CDR3 nucleotides read TGTGCCAGCAGTTCCGACAGCTCCTACGAGCAGTACTTC. The rearrangement links TRBV12-3 or TRBV12-4 to TRBJ2-7, with D perhaps TRBD1 (5 bases). This CDR3 contains 13 residues. Trimming removed 4 bases at V and 0 bases at J, with 7 bases between.